What follows are 22 T cell receptor beta chains derived from one specimen sequenced in a study of graft-versus-host responses after intestinal transplantation. The data were produced by immunoSEQ multiplex PCR, yet TCRdb's version contains in-frame clones alone and is incomplete. The sample contains some 140,000 clones, around 90% of which appear only once. Which antigens these TCRs recognize remains unknown. The source material was unstimulated CD4+ T cells sorted from spleen or lymph node cells, sampled before intestinal transplant. These receptor sequences come from a human donor who received an intestinal transplant.

The chain links TRBV29-1 to TRBJ1-1, with D perhaps TRBD1 (6 bases). There are 13 residues in the CDR3. Trimming removed 4 bases from V and 5 bases from J, with 14 bases in between. CDR1 is SQVTM and CDR2 is ANQGSEA in the germline V gene. In DNA, the CDR3 is TGCAGCGTTGTCCAGGGGCGAAGGACTGAAGCTTTCTTT. Its protein is CSVVQGRRTEAFF. Full variable domain (remainder filled in from reference TRBV29-1 and TRBJ1-1): SAVISQKPSRDICQRGTSLTIQCQVDSQVTMMFWYRQQPGQSLTLIATANQGSEATYESGFVIDKFPISRPNLTFSTLTVSNMSPEDSSIYLCSVVQGRRTEAFFGQGTRLTVV.

This chain connects TRBV7-6 to TRBJ2-1, with D possibly TRBD1 on 6 matching bases. Trimming stripped 0 bases from V and 0 bases from J, with 18 bases between. CDR3 length: 19 residues. Germline lookup yields CDR1 SGHVS and CDR2 FNYEAQ. CDR3 sequence reads: CASSLAARGLAGSYNEQFF. For the CDR3, the DNA is TGTGCCAGCAGCTTAGCGGCCAGGGGCCTAGCCGGCTCCTACAATGAGCAGTTCTTC.

The count of this clone is one. The chain has TRBV9 and TRBJ2-7; TRBD2 agrees at 10 bases. Germline trimming cut 3 bases from V and 2 bases from J; bases unmatched to any gene: 5. CDR1 is SGDLS, CDR2 YYNGEE, per germline. The CDR3 has 15 residues. CDR3 residues: CASSATSGATYEQYF. The CDR3 nucleotides are TGTGCCAGCAGCGCCACTAGCGGGGCGACCTACGAGCAGTACTTC.

The chain carries TRBV5-1 and TRBJ2-3; 7 bases align to TRBD1. J gave up 2 bases and V 3 bases, and 12 bases lay outside the gene matches. Germline lookup yields CDR1 SGHRS and CDR2 YFSETQ. The length of the CDR3 is 17 residues. The CDR3 DNA follows: TGCGCCAGCAGCTCAGGGACAGCCCTGTGGACCACAGATACGCAGTATTTT. Its translation is CASSSGTALWTTDTQYF.

The chain employs TRBV5-1 and TRBJ2-2; D may match TRBD1 or TRBD2 (5 bases each). The CDR3 is made up of 15 amino acids. Germline assignment: CDR1 SGHRS and CDR2 YFSETQ. V lost 4 bases and J 7 bases, leaving 17 bases between the germline ends. CDR3 loop: CASSQSGLYVGELFF. The DNA of the CDR3 is TGCGCCAGCAGCCAGTCGGGGCTCTATGTCGGGGAGCTGTTTTTT.

V and J are TRBV7-6 and TRBJ2-1; 9 nucleotides agree with TRBD1. The CDR3 spans 14 residues. The ends lost 5 bases at V and 9 bases at J; junction bases unmatched: 8. Per the germline V gene, CDR1 is SGHVS and CDR2 is FNYEAQ. The CDR3 reads CASSRDRVKGEQFF. Written as DNA, the CDR3 is TGTGCCAGCAGCCGGGACAGGGTAAAAGGTGAGCAGTTCTTC.

J is TRBJ2-5 and V is TRBV7-9, with D perhaps TRBD1 or TRBD2 (5 bases each). The end of the DNA fits TRBJ2-7 better, so the J call may be wrong. In germline, CDR1 is SEHNR, CDR2 FQNEAQ (reference sequence). The CDR3 is 14 residues long. DNA of the CDR3: TGTGCCAGCAGCATGTCCCGGGACCTCTCCGAGCAGTACTTC. Its protein product is CASSMSRDLSEQYF.

V gene TRBV15 combines with J gene TRBJ2-1, with D perhaps TRBD1 or TRBD2 (5 bases each). The CDR3 covers 12 residues. The V gene lost 0 bases and the J gene lost 14 bases, with 11 bases spanning the gap. The germline V gene has CDR1 LNHNV and CDR2 YYDKDF (reference sequence). CDR3 loop: CATSRDGGIEFF. DNA of the CDR3: TGTGCCACCAGCAGAGATGGGGGAATCGAGTTCTTC. The variable domain in full, with the rest retrieved from reference TRBV15 and TRBJ2-1, is DAMVIQNPRYQVTQFGKPVTLSCSQTLNHNVMYWYQQKSSQAPKLLFHYYDKDFNNEADTPDNFQSRRPNTSFCFLDIRSPGLGDTAMYLCATSRDGGIEFFGPGTRLTVL.

The V gene is TRBV5-1, the J gene TRBJ2-7, with 7 nucleotides matching TRBD1. V lost 0 bases to trimming and J lost 4 bases; unmatched junction nucleotides: 7. The CDR3 runs 15 residues. CDR1 is SGHRS, CDR2 YFSETQ, per germline. The CDR3 bases are TGCGCCAGCAGCTTGGCCCCGGGACAGTCTTACGAGCAGTACTTC. It is translated as CASSLAPGQSYEQYF.

The chain has TRBV7-9 and TRBJ2-1; D gene ambiguous. The CDR3 loop spans 12 amino acids. Trimming took off 4 bases at V and 3 bases at J, with 4 bases between the two ends. CDR1 SEHNR and CDR2 FQNEAQ come from the germline V gene (reference sequence). The CDR3: CASSYLYNEQFF. The DNA of the CDR3 is TGTGCCAGCAGCTACCTCTACAATGAGCAGTTCTTC.

The chain joins TRBV7-2 to TRBJ2-2; D gene ambiguous. V was cut by 1 base and J by 2 bases, with 17 bases left in between. The CDR3 loop spans 18 amino acids. Germline CDR1 and CDR2: SGHTA and FQGNSA. CDR3 sequence: CASSLGPFAGVNTGELFF. CDR3 DNA: TGTGCCAGCAGCTTAGGGCCATTTGCCGGAGTTAACACCGGGGAGCTGTTTTTT.

The genes are TRBV28 and TRBJ1-5; TRBD1 matches 9 bases. V trimming: 6 bases; J trimming: 5 bases; junction bases outside the gene matches: 11. There are 16 residues in the CDR3. Germline CDR1 reads MDHEN; CDR2 reads SYDVKM. CDR3 residues: CASSRRGQGGYQPQHF. For the CDR3, the DNA is TGTGCCAGCAGCCGTAGGGGACAGGGAGGGTATCAGCCCCAGCATTTT.

V is TRBV10-3 and J is TRBJ2-7; 8 bases match TRBD1. The length of the CDR3 is 14 residues. Losses at the gene ends were 4 bases for V and 1 base for J; bases not matched to a gene: 3. Germline V gene data show CDR1 as ENHRY and CDR2 as SYGVKD. The CDR3 here is CAISGQGLSYEQYF. The CDR3, as DNA: TGTGCCATCAGTGGACAGGGGTTATCCTACGAGCAGTACTTC.

The rearrangement joins TRBV2 to TRBJ1-2; 7 bases match TRBD1. V lost 4 bases, J lost 5 bases, and 4 bases stayed unmatched. The CDR3 spans 13 residues. Germline assignment: CDR1 SNHLY and CDR2 FYNNEI. CDR3: CASSATGWYGYTF. In nucleotides, the CDR3 is TGTGCCAGCAGTGCGACAGGGTGGTATGGCTACACCTTC.

This chain links TRBV6-5 with TRBJ2-7, with D possibly TRBD1 on 5 matching bases. V was pared by 5 bases and J by 3 bases, with 17 bases between. The CDR3 runs to 15 residues. CDR1 is MNHEY, CDR2 SVGAGI, per germline. The CDR3 DNA follows: TGTGCCAGCAGTCGTCGGTACCCAGGGAACTACGAGCAGTACTTC. Encoded protein: CASSRRYPGNYEQYF.

This clone was seen only a few times. The rearrangement links TRBV19 to TRBJ2-1, with 12 bases lining up with TRBD2. Germline CDR1 reads LNHDA; CDR2 reads SQIVND (reference sequence). With 5 bases clipped from V and 3 bases from J, the junction kept 5 bases outside the gene matches. The CDR3 sequence is 16 residues long. CDR3 sequence: CASSPGLAGSYNEQFF. Written as DNA, the CDR3 is TGTGCCAGTAGTCCAGGACTAGCGGGGAGCTACAATGAGCAGTTCTTC.

The chain uses TRBV28 and TRBJ2-1; TRBD1 or TRBD2 may be the D gene (5 bases each). V was pared by 5 bases and J by 16 bases, with 15 bases between. Germline CDR1 is MDHEN and CDR2 is SYDVKM. The CDR3 is 11 residues long. The CDR3 reads CASSSTRDHFF. CDR3 bases: TGTGCCAGCAGTAGTACGAGGGACCATTTCTTC.

The chain recombines TRBV29-1 with TRBJ1-1; no reliable D call. The CDR3 spans 13 residues. Germline V gives CDR1 SQVTM, CDR2 ANQGSEA. V lost 4 bases and J lost 0, with 9 bases in between. The chain's CDR3 is CSVGPTLNTEAFF. CDR3 nucleotide sequence: TGCAGCGTTGGCCCTACACTGAACACTGAAGCTTTCTTT.

In its sample, this clone was seen once. The V call is TRBV19, the J call TRBJ2-7, with D maybe TRBD2 (5 bases). The CDR3 runs to 13 residues. The germline V gene encodes CDR1 LNHDA and CDR2 SQIVND (reference sequence). V lost 4 bases and J lost 6, with 13 bases in between. CDR3 protein: CASSTSTRGEQYF. CDR3 DNA sequence: TGTGCCAGTAGTACCTCAACTAGAGGCGAGCAGTACTTC. Together with reference TRBV19 and TRBJ2-7, the CDR3 gives the full variable domain: DGGITQSPKYLFRKEGQNVTLSCEQNLNHDAMYWYRQDPGQGLRLIYYSQIVNDFQKGDIAEGYSVSREKKESFPLTVTSAQKNPTAFYLCASSTSTRGEQYFGPGTRLTVT.

The chain has TRBV18 and TRBJ1-2, with D possibly being TRBD1 (5 bases). The CDR3 has 14 amino acids. V was clipped by 2 bases and J by 4 bases, with 11 bases between them. The V gene's germline CDR1 is KGHSH and CDR2 LQKENI. The CDR3 coding sequence is TGTGCCAGCTCACCAGCGGGACTCAGCTATGGCTACACCTTC. Translation gives CASSPAGLSYGYTF.

This chain connects TRBV30 to TRBJ2-3; D gene uncertain. Germline V gene lookup returns CDR1 GTSNPN and CDR2 SVGIG (reference sequence). This CDR3 spans 14 amino acids. V gave up 0 bases and J gave up 0 bases, with 7 bases separating them. CDR3 in amino acids: CAWSVPSSTDTQYF. The CDR3 nucleotides read TGTGCCTGGAGTGTCCCTAGTAGCACAGATACGCAGTATTTT.

The chain carries TRBV18 and TRBJ2-5; 8 bases map to TRBD2. The J call may be in error: the DNA end matches TRBJ2-7 better. Germline V gene lookup returns CDR1 KGHSH and CDR2 LQKENI. CDR3 length equals 15 residues. The CDR3 DNA sequence: TGTGCCAGCTCACCACCATTAGCGGGAAGATACGAGCAGTACTTC. As protein: CASSPPLAGRYEQYF.